One sample yielded the 3 T cell receptor beta chains listed below, sequenced in a study of high-grade serous ovarian cancer treatment subgroups (dated by TCRdb to 2020 to 2023). Library creation used the immunoSEQ multiplex PCR assay. TCRdb limited this immuneACCESS table to in-frame rearrangements with V and J called. A share of clones is missing; checked studies link under half to unresolved V genes, and the rest is unexplained. The sample has about 36,000 clones on record, 79% of them singletons. 3% to 3.5% of the sample is in the top ten clones. Tumor samples were collected prior to definitive surgery or chemotherapy. Sample: tumor tissue. These receptors originate from a human donor with high-grade serous ovarian cancer.

The chain uses TRBV6-7 and TRBJ2-3; TRBD2 aligns across 8 bases. Being an ORF, TRBV6-7 has a function that is uncertain. The CDR3 contains 15 residues. Trimming took 8 bases from V and 4 from J; bases not matched to a gene: 11. CDR3 sequence (DNA): TGTGCCAGCTCGCCGCGGGGGGCTGCCGCAGATACGCAGTATTTT. It codes for CASSPRGAAADTQYF.

V gene TRBV5-5 combines with J gene TRBJ2-3, with D perhaps given as TRBD1 or TRBD2 (5 bases each). Per germline, CDR1 SGHKS and CDR2 YYEKEE (reference sequence). The CDR3 runs 14 residues. The V end was cut by 4 bases, the J end by 2 bases, with 11 bases between. CDR3 nucleotides: TGTGCCAGCAGCCTGGGACCTAACACAGATACGCAGTATTTT. Protein sequence: CASSLGPNTDTQYF. Looking up the rest from reference TRBV5-5 and TRBJ2-3 gives the full variable domain: DAGVTQSPTHLIKTRGQQVTLRCSPISGHKSVSWYQQVLGQGPQFIFQYYEKEERGRGNFPDRFSARQFPNYSSELNVNALLLGDSALYLCASSLGPNTDTQYFGPGTRLTVL.

The V call is TRBV28, the J call TRBJ1-1; D is possibly TRBD1 (6 bases). CDR3 size: 14 residues. Germline V lookup: CDR1 MDHEN, CDR2 SYDVKM. The V end lost 6 bases, the J end lost 0 bases, and 11 bases lay between the germline ends. CDR3 sequence (DNA): TGTGCCAGCAGCCCTGGACAGTTGAACACTGAAGCTTTCTTT. The encoded protein is CASSPGQLNTEAFF.